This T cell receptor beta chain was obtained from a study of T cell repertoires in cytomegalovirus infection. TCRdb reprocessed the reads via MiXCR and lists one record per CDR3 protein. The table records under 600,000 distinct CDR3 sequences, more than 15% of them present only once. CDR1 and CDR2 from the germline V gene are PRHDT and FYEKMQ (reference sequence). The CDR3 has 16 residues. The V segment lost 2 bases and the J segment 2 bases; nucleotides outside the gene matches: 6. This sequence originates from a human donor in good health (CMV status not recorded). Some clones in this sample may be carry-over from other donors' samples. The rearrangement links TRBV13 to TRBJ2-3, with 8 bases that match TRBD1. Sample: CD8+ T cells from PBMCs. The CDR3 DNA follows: TGTGCCAGCAGCTTAAAGTGGACAGGGTCCACAGATACGCAGTATTTT. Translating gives CASSLKWTGSTDTQYF.